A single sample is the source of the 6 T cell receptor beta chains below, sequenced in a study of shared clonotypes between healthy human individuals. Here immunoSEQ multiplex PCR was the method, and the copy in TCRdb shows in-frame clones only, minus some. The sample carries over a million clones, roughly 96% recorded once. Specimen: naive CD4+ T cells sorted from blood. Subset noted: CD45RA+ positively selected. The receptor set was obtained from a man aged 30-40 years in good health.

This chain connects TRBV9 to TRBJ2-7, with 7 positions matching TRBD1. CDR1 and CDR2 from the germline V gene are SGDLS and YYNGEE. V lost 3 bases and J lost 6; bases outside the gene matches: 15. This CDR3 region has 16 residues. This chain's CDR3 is CASSEAIRDSEGEQYF. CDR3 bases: TGTGCCAGCAGCGAGGCAATCCGGGACAGCGAAGGCGAGCAGTACTTC.

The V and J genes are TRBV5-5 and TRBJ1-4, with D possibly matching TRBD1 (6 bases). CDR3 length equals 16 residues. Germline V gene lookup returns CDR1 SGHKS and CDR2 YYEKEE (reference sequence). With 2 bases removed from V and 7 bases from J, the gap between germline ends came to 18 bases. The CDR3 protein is CASSFWSKGEGEKLFF. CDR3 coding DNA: TGTGCCAGCAGCTTTTGGAGTAAGGGGGAAGGTGAAAAACTGTTTTTT.

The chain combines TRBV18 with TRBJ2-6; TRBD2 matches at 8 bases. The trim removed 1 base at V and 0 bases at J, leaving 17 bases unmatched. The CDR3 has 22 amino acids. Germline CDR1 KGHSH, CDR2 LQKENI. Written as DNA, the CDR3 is TGTGCCAGCTCACCACGGACGGCGGGAGGCCTAGCAAAGATCTCTGGGGCCAACGTCCTGACTTTC. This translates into CASSPRTAGGLAKISGANVLTF.

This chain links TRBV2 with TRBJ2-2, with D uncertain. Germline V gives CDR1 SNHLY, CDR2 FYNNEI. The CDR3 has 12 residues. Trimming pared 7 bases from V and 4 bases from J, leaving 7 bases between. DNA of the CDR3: TGTGCCAGCAAGGGCCGCACCGGGGAGCTGTTTTTT. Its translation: CASKGRTGELFF. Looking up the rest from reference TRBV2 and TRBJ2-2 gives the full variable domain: EPEVTQTPSHQVTQMGQEVILRCVPISNHLYFYWYRQILGQKVEFLVSFYNNEISEKSEIFDDQFSVERPDGSNFTLKIRSTKLEDSAMYFCASKGRTGELFFGEGSRLTVL.

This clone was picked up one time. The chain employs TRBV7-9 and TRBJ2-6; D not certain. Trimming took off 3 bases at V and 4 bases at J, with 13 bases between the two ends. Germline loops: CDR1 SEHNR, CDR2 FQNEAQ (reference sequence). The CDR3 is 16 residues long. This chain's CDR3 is CASSLPGLAGANVLTF. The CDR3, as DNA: TGTGCCAGCAGCTTGCCGGGTCTCGCGGGGGCCAACGTCCTGACTTTC.

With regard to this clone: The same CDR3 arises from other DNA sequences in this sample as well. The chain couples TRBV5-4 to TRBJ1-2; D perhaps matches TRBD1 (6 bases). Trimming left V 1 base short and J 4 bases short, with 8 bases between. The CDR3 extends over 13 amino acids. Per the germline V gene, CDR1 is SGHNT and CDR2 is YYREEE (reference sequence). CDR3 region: CASSLQGTYGYTF. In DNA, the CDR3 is TGTGCCAGCAGCTTGCAGGGGACCTATGGCTACACCTTC.